This entry is about one T cell receptor (beta chain). This sample was taken from a study of blood T cell repertoires in COVID-19. Sequenced by immunoSEQ multiplex PCR; TCRdb stores in-frame clones only, minus some. There are under 95,000 clones in the sample; over 80% occur only once, and roughly a third lies in the top ten. V shed 0 bases and J shed 2 bases, with 10 bases lying between them. The CDR3 runs to 15 residues. Germline V gives CDR1 ENHRY, CDR2 SYGVKD. The receptor's source is an elderly woman with active or convalescent COVID-19. J is TRBJ1-1 and V is TRBV10-3; TRBD1 is a possible D gene (5 bases). The sample consisted of peripheral blood. The CDR3 here is CAISESRGTNTEAFF. The CDR3 DNA reads as TGTGCCATCAGTGAGTCCCGGGGGACTAACACTGAAGCTTTCTTT.